This record looks at one TCR beta chain sequence and its context. What it recognizes is unknown. These data belong to a study of cytomegalovirus exposure and HLA in healthy donors. General observations from the study: A later analysis found common viral pathogens apparently linked to several of the most significant clusters.

PCR employed 60 Vbeta and 13 Jbeta primers. Repertoires were generated with immunoSEQ multiplex PCR, while TCRdb's copy carries only in-frame clones and drops some. The sample gives around 200,000 clones, approximately 78% of which show up once; 2.5% to 3.5% is in the top ten. The germline CDR1 and CDR2 sequences are SGHAT and FQNNGV. The CDR3 runs 16 residues. Germline trimming cut 2 bases from V and 3 bases from J; bases unmatched to any gene: 6. The TCR was taken from a woman aged 35 to 49 in good health and CMV-seronegative. The rearrangement joins TRBV11-2 to TRBJ2-7; 11 bases agree with TRBD2. The sequenced material came from PBMCs. The CDR3 is CASSLTGLAGSYEQYF. The CDR3 coding sequence is TGTGCCAGCAGCTTAACCGGACTAGCGGGTAGCTACGAGCAGTACTTC. Combining the CDR3 with reference TRBV11-2 and TRBJ2-7 gives the whole variable domain EAGVAQSPRYKIIEKRQSVAFWCNPISGHATLYWYQQILGQGPKLLIQFQNNGVVDDSQLPKDRFSAERLKGVDSTLKIQPAKLEDSAVYLCASSLTGLAGSYEQYFGPGTRLTVT.